This passage covers 11 T cell receptor beta chains from one sample sequenced in a study of T cell responses to AZD1222 COVID-19 vaccine. Method: immunoSEQ multiplex PCR; TCRdb's copy keeps in-frame clones and lacks some. The sample contains about 99,000 clones, 93% of which appear only once. Material: peripheral blood, obtained on day 0 of AZD1222 vaccination. The source of these receptors is an adult in good health.

J is TRBJ2-5 and V is TRBV9, with 10 bases fitting TRBD2. Germline CDR1 is SGDLS and CDR2 is YYNGEE. The CDR3 consists of 15 residues. With 3 bases clipped from V and 5 bases from J, the junction kept 7 bases outside the gene matches. CDR3 nucleotides: TGTGCCAGCAGCGCCAGCGGGAGGGCCGTTGAGACCCAGTACTTC. It translates to CASSASGRAVETQYF.

This rearrangement joins TRBV9 to TRBJ2-1; 9 bases agree with TRBD2. V was clipped by 3 bases and J by 2 bases; unmatched bases: 3. The CDR3 has 15 amino acids. Germline CDR1 is SGDLS and CDR2 is YYNGEE. CDR3 loop: CASSDRLAAYNEQFF. As DNA, the CDR3 is TGTGCCAGCAGCGACCGACTAGCGGCCTACAATGAGCAGTTCTTC.

The J gene is TRBJ2-5, the V gene TRBV7-6; D unclear. The CDR3 is made up of 11 amino acids. Between the trimmed V and J ends, which lost 5 bases and 1 base, there was a span of 2 bases. Germline V gives CDR1 SGHVS, CDR2 FNYEAQ. The CDR3 sequence: CASSVQETQYF. The DNA for the CDR3 is TGTGCCAGCAGCGTCCAAGAGACCCAGTACTTC.

V and J are TRBV7-3 and TRBJ1-1; D may be TRBD1 (6 bases). The germline V and J ends were trimmed by 5 bases and 3 bases, with 10 bases remaining between them. The CDR3 is 13 residues long. Germline loops: CDR1 SGHTA, CDR2 FQGTGA. This CDR3 reads CASSPHRDTEAFF. CDR3 DNA: TGTGCCAGCAGCCCACACAGGGACACTGAAGCTTTCTTT.

As for this clone: The conserved phenylalanine or tryptophan normally closing the CDR3 is absent here, so this likely arose from a read error. No DNA is shown, since the ends of the CDR3 on it are uncertain; the CDR3 is the one TCRdb lists. J is TRBJ1-4 and V is TRBV23-1. TRBV23-1 is labeled an ORF, and its function is uncertain. The CDR3 has 14 residues if both end residues are counted. The chain's CDR3 is CASSQSVLGADRPV.

The chain links TRBV5-1 to TRBJ2-3; no reliable D call. This CDR3 has 12 residues. CDR1 is SGHRS, CDR2 YFSETQ, per germline. V lost 7 bases, J lost 2 bases, and 8 bases lay in between. The CDR3 reads CASGVNTDTQYF. DNA of the CDR3: TGCGCCAGCGGGGTCAACACAGATACGCAGTATTTT.

The chain recombines TRBV6-2 or TRBV6-3 with TRBJ2-2; no reliable D call. Trimming removed 4 bases at V and 5 bases at J, with 2 bases between. The CDR3 runs 11 residues. The germline gives CDR1 MNHEY, CDR2 SVGEGT. The CDR3 is CASSFTGELFF. The CDR3 region has the DNA TGTGCCAGCAGTTTTACCGGGGAGCTGTTTTTT.

The J gene is TRBJ1-1, the V gene TRBV7-2, with D possibly matching TRBD1 (6 bases). The V end was cut by 7 bases, the J end by 9 bases, with 18 bases between. Germline V gene data show CDR1 as SGHTA and CDR2 as FQGNSA. The CDR3 sequence is 13 residues long. Here the CDR3 reads CASTMYREVKAFF. For the CDR3, the DNA is TGTGCCAGCACCATGTACAGGGAGGTAAAAGCTTTCTTT.

CDR3 sequence reads: CASSEGGAGGYTF. In DNA form, the CDR3 reads TGTGCCAGCAGTGAAGGAGGGGCTGGTGGCTACACCTTC. The chain carries TRBV25-1 and TRBJ1-2; D perhaps matches TRBD1 (5 bases). The V gene's germline CDR1 is MGHDK and CDR2 SYGVNS. This CDR3 is 13 amino acids long. The V end lost 2 bases, the J end lost 7 bases, and 11 bases lay between the germline ends.

The chain recombines TRBV5-4 with TRBJ1-2; D not resolved. Germline loops: CDR1 SGHNT, CDR2 YYREEE (reference sequence). This CDR3 has 13 residues. The germline V and J ends were trimmed by 0 bases and 2 bases, with 5 bases remaining between them. Here the CDR3 reads CASSLGGNYGYTF. The CDR3 bases are TGTGCCAGCAGCTTGGGGGGAAACTATGGCTACACCTTC. The full variable domain, with the rest looked up from reference TRBV5-4 and TRBJ1-2, is ETGVTQSPTHLIKTRGQQVTLRCSSQSGHNTVSWYQQALGQGPQFIFQYYREEENGRGNFPPRFSGLQFPNYSSELNVNALELDDSALYLCASSLGGNYGYTFGSGTRLTVV.

Only one count was recorded for this clone. The chain couples TRBV30 to TRBJ2-7; D ambiguous. Germline V gene lookup returns CDR1 GTSNPN and CDR2 SVGIG (reference sequence). The CDR3 spans 12 residues. V was pared by 0 bases and J by 6 bases, with 9 bases between. CDR3 DNA: TGTGCCTGGAGTGTACCCCCTGGCGAGCAGTACTTC. Translated: CAWSVPPGEQYF.